This T cell receptor beta chain was retrieved from a study of blood T cell repertoires in COVID-19. Background on the study: Samples taken during acute and convalescent COVID-19 were collected in the United States, Italy and Spain. T cells, B-cell-depleted T cells, or PBMCs provided the cDNA or gDNA that served as material.

Profiled with immunoSEQ multiplex PCR; TCRdb holds only in-frame clones, not every one. The table lists about 140,000 clones, 70% to 85% of them singletons, with 1.5% to 2% in the top ten. Participant ages covered roughly 18 to 89 years across about 22 US areas. Participants were placed into cohorts based on the clinical history they reported. V was cut by 4 bases and J by 2 bases, with 12 bases left in between. Germline loops: CDR1 MDHEN, CDR2 SYDVKM. This CDR3 has 14 amino acids. The sample was PBMCs or T cells enriched from blood (not recorded which). The receptor comes from a woman aged 18-30 years who had been exposed to COVID-19. The V call is TRBV28, the J call TRBJ2-7; D is unclear. CDR3 protein: CASSSRLSPYEQYF. In nucleotides, the CDR3 is TGTGCCAGCAGTTCCCGACTGTCCCCCTACGAGCAGTACTTC.